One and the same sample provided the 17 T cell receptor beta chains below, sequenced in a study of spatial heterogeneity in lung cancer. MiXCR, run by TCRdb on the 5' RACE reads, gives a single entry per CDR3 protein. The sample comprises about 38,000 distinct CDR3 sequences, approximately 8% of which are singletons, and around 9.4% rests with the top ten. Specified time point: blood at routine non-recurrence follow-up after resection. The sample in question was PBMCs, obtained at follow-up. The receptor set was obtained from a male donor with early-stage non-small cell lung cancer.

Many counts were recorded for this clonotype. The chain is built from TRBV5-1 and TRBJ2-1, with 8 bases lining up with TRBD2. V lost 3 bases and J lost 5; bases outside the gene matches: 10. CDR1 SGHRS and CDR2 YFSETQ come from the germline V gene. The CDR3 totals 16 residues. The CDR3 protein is CASSSQSGGLNNEQFF. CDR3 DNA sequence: TGCGCCAGCAGCTCCCAGAGCGGGGGCCTCAACAATGAGCAGTTCTTC.

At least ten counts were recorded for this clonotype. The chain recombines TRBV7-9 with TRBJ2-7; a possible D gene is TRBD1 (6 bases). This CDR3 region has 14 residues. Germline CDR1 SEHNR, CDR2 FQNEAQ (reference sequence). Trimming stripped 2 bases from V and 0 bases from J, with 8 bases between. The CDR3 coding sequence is TGTGCCAGCAGCTTACAGGGGACCTCCTACGAGCAGTACTTC. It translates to CASSLQGTSYEQYF.

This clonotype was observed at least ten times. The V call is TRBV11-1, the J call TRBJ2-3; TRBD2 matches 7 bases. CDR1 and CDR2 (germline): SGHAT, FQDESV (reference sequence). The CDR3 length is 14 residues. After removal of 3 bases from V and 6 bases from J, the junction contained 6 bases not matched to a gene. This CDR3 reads CASSFGGSEDTQYF. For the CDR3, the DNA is TGTGCCAGCAGCTTCGGGGGGTCGGAGGATACGCAGTATTTT. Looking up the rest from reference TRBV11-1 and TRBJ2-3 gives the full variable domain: EAEVAQSPRYKITEKSQAVAFWCDPISGHATLYWYRQILGQGPELLVQFQDESVVDDSQLPKDRFSAERLKGVDSTLKIQPAELGDSAMYLCASSFGGSEDTQYFGPGTRLTVL.

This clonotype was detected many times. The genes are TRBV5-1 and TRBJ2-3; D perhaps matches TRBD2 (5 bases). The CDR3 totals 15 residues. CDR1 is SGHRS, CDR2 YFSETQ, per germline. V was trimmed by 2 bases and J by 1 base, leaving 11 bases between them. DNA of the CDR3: TGCGCCAGCAGCTTTGGAGGCACGGGCACAGATACGCAGTATTTT. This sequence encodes CASSFGGTGTDTQYF.

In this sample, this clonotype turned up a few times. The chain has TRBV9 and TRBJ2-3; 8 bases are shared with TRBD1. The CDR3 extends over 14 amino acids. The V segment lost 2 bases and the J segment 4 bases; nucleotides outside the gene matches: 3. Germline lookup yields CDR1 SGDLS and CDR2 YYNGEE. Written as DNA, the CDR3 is TGTGCCAGCAGCGTCCAGGGGGCAGCAGATACGCAGTATTTT. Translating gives CASSVQGAADTQYF. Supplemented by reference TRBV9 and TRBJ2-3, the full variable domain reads DSGVTQTPKHLITATGQRVTLRCSPRSGDLSVYWYQQSLDQGLQFLIQYYNGEERAKGNILERFSAQQFPDLHSELNLSSLELGDSALYFCASSVQGAADTQYFGPGTRLTVL.

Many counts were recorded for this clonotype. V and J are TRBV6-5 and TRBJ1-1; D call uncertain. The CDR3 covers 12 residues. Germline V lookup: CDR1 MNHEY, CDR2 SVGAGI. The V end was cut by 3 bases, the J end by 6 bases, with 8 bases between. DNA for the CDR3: TGTGCCAGCAGTTATCGTGGTTCTGAAGCTTTCTTT. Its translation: CASSYRGSEAFF.

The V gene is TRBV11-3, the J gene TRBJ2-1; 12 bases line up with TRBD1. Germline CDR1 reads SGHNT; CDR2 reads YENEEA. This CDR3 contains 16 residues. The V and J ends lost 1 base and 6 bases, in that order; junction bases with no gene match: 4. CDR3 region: CASSLGGTGGRNEQFF. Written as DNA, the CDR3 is TGTGCCAGCAGCTTAGGAGGGACAGGGGGCCGCAATGAGCAGTTCTTC.

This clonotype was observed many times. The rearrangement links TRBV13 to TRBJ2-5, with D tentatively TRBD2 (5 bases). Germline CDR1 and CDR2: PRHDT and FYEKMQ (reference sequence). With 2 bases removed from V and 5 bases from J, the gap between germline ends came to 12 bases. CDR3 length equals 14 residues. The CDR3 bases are TGTGCCAGCAGCTTAAGTTTGGGAGTGGAGACCCAGTACTTC. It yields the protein CASSLSLGVETQYF.

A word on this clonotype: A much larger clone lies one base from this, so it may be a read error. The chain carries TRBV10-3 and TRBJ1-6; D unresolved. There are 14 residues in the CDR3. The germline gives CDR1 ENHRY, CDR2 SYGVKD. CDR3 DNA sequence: TGTGCCATCAGTGACCAGTCCTATAATTCACCCCCCCACTTT. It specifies CAISDQSYNSPPHF.

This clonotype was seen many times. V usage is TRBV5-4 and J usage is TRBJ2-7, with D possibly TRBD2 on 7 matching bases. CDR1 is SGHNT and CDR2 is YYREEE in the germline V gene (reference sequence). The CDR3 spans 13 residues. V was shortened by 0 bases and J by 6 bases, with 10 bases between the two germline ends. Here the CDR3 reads CASSLGGGGEQYF. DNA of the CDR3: TGTGCCAGCAGCTTGGGCGGGGGCGGCGAGCAGTACTTC. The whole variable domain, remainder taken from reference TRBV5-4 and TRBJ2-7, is ETGVTQSPTHLIKTRGQQVTLRCSSQSGHNTVSWYQQALGQGPQFIFQYYREEENGRGNFPPRFSGLQFPNYSSELNVNALELDDSALYLCASSLGGGGEQYFGPGTRLTVT.

The CDR3 coding sequence is TGCAGTGCTAGACCGGACAGGGAAACTGAAGCTTTCTTT. Translated, it gives CSARPDRETEAFF. J is TRBJ1-1 and V is TRBV20-1; 8 bases line up with TRBD1. The J segment lost 5 bases and the V segment lost 2 bases, leaving 4 bases of the junction unmatched. The CDR3 runs 13 residues. Germline V lookup: CDR1 DFQATT, CDR2 SNEGSKA (reference sequence).

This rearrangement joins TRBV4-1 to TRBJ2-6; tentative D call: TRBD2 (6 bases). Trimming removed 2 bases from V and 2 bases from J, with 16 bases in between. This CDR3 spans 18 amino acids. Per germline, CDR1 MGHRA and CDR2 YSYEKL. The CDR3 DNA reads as TGCGCCAGCAGCCAACTGGGGCGGGAAGGTGCTGGGGCCAACGTCCTGACTTTC. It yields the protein CASSQLGREGAGANVLTF.

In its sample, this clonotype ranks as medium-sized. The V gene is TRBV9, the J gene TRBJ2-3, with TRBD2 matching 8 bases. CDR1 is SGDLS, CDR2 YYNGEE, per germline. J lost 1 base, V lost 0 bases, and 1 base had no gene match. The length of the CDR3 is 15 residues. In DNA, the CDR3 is TGTGCCAGCAGCGTAGCAGCGGGGGGCACAGATACGCAGTATTTT. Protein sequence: CASSVAAGGTDTQYF.

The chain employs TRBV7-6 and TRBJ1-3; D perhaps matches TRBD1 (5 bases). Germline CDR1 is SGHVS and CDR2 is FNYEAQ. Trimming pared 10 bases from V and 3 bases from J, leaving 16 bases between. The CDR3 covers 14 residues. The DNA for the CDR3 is TGTGCCAACAGTACCCGGGACGGTGGAAACACCATATATTTT. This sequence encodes CANSTRDGGNTIYF.

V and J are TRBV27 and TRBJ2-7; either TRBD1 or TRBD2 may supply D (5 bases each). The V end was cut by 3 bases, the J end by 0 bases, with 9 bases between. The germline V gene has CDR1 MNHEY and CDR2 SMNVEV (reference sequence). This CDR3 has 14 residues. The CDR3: CASSLRGYSYEQYF. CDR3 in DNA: TGTGCCAGCAGTTTGAGGGGTTACTCCTACGAGCAGTACTTC.

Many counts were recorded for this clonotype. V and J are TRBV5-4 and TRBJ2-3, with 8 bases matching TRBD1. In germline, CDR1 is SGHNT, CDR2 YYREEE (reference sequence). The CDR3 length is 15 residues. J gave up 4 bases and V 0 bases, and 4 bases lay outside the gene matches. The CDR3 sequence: CASSLGQGWADTQYF. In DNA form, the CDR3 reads TGTGCCAGCAGCTTGGGACAGGGGTGGGCAGATACGCAGTATTTT.

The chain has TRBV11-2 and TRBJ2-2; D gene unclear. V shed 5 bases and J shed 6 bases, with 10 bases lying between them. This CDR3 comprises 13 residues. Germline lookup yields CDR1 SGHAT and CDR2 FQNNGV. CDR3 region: CASSPGWAGELFF. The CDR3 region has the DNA TGTGCCAGCAGCCCCGGTTGGGCCGGGGAGCTGTTTTTT.